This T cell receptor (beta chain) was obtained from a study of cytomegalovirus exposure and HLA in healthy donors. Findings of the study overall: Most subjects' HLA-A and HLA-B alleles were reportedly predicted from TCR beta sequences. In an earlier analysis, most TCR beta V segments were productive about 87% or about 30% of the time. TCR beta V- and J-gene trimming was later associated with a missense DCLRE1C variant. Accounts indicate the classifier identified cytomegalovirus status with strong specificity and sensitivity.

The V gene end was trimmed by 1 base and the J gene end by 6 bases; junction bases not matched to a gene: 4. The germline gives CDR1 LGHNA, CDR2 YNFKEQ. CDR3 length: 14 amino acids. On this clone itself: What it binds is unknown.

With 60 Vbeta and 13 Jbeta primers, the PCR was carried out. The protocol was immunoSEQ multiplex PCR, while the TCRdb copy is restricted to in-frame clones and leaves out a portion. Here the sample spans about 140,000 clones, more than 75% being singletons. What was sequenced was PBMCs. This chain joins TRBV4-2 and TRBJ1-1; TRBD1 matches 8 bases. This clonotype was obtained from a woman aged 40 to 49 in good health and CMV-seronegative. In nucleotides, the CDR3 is TGTGCCAGCAGCCAAGGGACAGGGTTGGCTGAAGCTTTCTTT. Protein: CASSQGTGLAEAFF.